This T cell receptor (beta chain) was obtained from a study of CD4+ T cells in melanoma. This clone has just a few counts. Antigen unknown. Study-level points and caveats: CD8+ T cell, macrophage and B cell function reportedly correlated with neoantigen-specific CD4+ T cells. Reportedly, melanoma neoantigen-specific CD4+ T cells showed varied differentiation states.

The CDR3 runs to 9 residues. Deletions cut 4 bases from V and 5 bases from J, with 2 bases between. The V gene's germline CDR1 is SQVTM and CDR2 ANQGSEA. TCRdb keeps only in-frame clones here, not all; method: immunoSEQ multiplex PCR. In the table there are more than 15,000 clones, over 70% of which are singletons. Material for sequencing was cells from a culture (not recorded whether cultured in vitro). This chain links TRBV29-1 with TRBJ1-2; D gene unclear. The clonotype was recovered from a human donor with melanoma. CDR3 amino acids: CSVGYGYTF. DNA of the CDR3: TGCAGCGTTGGGTATGGCTACACCTTC. Drawing the rest from reference TRBV29-1 and TRBJ1-2, the complete variable domain is SAVISQKPSRDICQRGTSLTIQCQVDSQVTMMFWYRQQPGQSLTLIATANQGSEATYESGFVIDKFPISRPNLTFSTLTVSNMSPEDSSIYLCSVGYGYTFGSGTRLTVV.